This passage covers 3 T cell receptor beta chains from one sample sequenced in a study of post-analysis software for immune sequencing data. General study points: There were about five TRBV segments more frequent in patients than controls, and TRBV5-6, TRBV5-1 and TRBV20-1 were among them.

Their antigens remain unidentified. Unique-molecular-identifier-tagged TCR beta cDNA libraries were used. A single record per CDR3 protein comes from TCRdb applying MiXCR to the PCR reads. The sample includes approximately 360,000 distinct CDR3 sequences, about a third of them seen just once. Specimen: blood. These receptors were obtained from a girl aged 5 to 17 with multiple sclerosis.

This clonotype appeared many times. This chain joins TRBV6-5 and TRBJ2-7; D assignment may be TRBD1 or TRBD2 (5 bases each). Germline V gene sequence: CDR1 MNHEY, CDR2 SVGAGI. V was cut by 0 bases and J by 0 bases, with 12 bases left in between. The CDR3 totals 16 residues. CDR3 in amino acids: CASSYSGTEDSYEQYF. The DNA of the CDR3 is TGTGCCAGCAGTTACTCGGGGACGGAGGACTCCTACGAGCAGTACTTC.

This chain uses TRBV29-1 with TRBJ1-1; 12 bases agree with TRBD1. Germline assignment: CDR1 SQVTM and CDR2 ANQGSEA. Trimming removed 6 bases from V and 4 bases from J; junction bases left unmatched: 6. The CDR3 is 14 residues long. The CDR3 DNA reads as TGCAGCGTAGACCGGGACAGGGGGCTCACTGAAGCTTTCTTT. Translation: CSVDRDRGLTEAFF.

This clonotype has just a few counts. This sequence joins TRBV7-9 and TRBJ1-2; possible D gene TRBD1, 6 bases. CDR1 and CDR2 (germline): SEHNR, FQNEAQ (reference sequence). The CDR3 sequence is 12 residues long. Between the trimmed V and J ends, which lost 4 bases and 7 bases, there was a span of 10 bases. The CDR3 bases are TGTGCCAGCAGCTCGACAGGACCTGGCTACACCTTC. This sequence encodes CASSSTGPGYTF.